This T cell receptor (beta chain) came from a study of a mutant IDH1 vaccine in newly diagnosed glioma. Study overall: At weeks 1, 3, 5, 7, 11, 15, 19 and 23, patients received a vaccination, eight in all. Vaccines were first given 4-6 weeks after radiotherapy alone, or with temozolomide cycles. Mean patient age was around 40 years; 62.5% were male and approximately 38% female. Radiotherapy, temozolomide, or both had been given previously, and both were given to most.

TCRdb's copy holds only in-frame clones and misses some; the assay was immunoSEQ multiplex PCR. The data show about 55,000 clones, under 90% seen once. Losses at the gene ends were 0 bases for V and 4 bases for J; bases not matched to a gene: 3. The CDR3 spans 15 residues. Germline V lookup: CDR1 SGDLS, CDR2 YYNGEE. Notes on this clone: Antigen: not known.

Time point in this sample: week 23, last vaccination. Alongside topical imiquimod, each dose of vaccine comprised 300 ug of mutant IDH1 20-mer peptide. The sample here was PBMCs, taken from a glioma patient whose treatment included an IDH1 peptide vaccine. This sequence originates from a man aged 40-49 years with glioma. V usage is TRBV9 and J usage is TRBJ2-1; 8 nucleotides match TRBD2. CDR3 DNA: TGTGCCAGCAGCGTAGATAGCGGGGTATACAATGAGCAGTTCTTC. Translated: CASSVDSGVYNEQFF.